The present entry profiles one TCR beta chain with its context. The antigen is unknown. The data were obtained in a study of CD8 T cells in ankylosing spondylitis. It was by quantitative 5'-RACE with molecular barcodes that TCR beta libraries were made. Each CDR3 protein is one row after TCRdb ran MiXCR on the 5' RACE reads. The sample holds a few hundred thousand distinct CDR3 sequences, less than 9.5% seen once. Whole-study results and caveats: It appeared that ankylosing spondylitis blood was characterized by a TCR beta motif of seven or eight highly homologous variants. Reports say disease-linked clones showed up significantly more in matched ankylosing spondylitis synovial fluid.

The germline gives CDR1 WSHSY, CDR2 SAAADI. Trimming took 10 bases from V and 6 from J, leaving 22 bases between them. This CDR3 has 15 amino acids. The material sequenced was blood, either unsorted or a sorted T cell fraction (not recorded which). The gene calls are TRBV10-2 and TRBJ1-5; TRBD1 might be the D (5 bases). This receptor was taken from a male donor with ankylosing spondylitis. This CDR3 is CATGLEGLWSQPQHF. The CDR3 DNA reads TGCGCCACTGGGTTAGAGGGGTTGTGGAGTCAGCCCCAGCATTTT.